Listed below are T cell receptor beta chains from one sample, sequenced in a study of T cells in Graves' hyperthyroidism and ophthalmopathy. TCRdb passed the multiplex PCR reads through MiXCR, listing each CDR3 protein once. The data contain almost 600,000 distinct CDR3 sequences, around 42% of them singletons. The sample consisted of peripheral blood or thyroid tissue (not recorded which). These receptor sequences come from a woman between 18 and 29 years old with Graves' hyperthyroidism. The CDR3 runs from the conserved cysteine through the conserved F or W. A D gene is named only where the DNA matches it firmly. Size is omitted from some rows. Given values are once, few, many or a class for expanded clones.

j_call: TRBJ2-7
d_call: -
clone_size: -
v_call: TRBV20-1
cdr3_aa: CSARDQGSSYEQYF
cdr3_nt: TGCAGTGCTAGAGATCAGGGGAGCTCCTACGAACAGTACTTC

j_call: TRBJ2-7
d_call: -
clone_size: many
v_call: TRBV20-1
cdr3_aa: CSARVGGGLYEQYF
cdr3_nt: TGCAGTGCTAGAGTGGGAGGGGGCCTCTACGAGCAGTACTTC

j_call: TRBJ2-7
d_call: TRBD1
clone_size: -
v_call: TRBV7-2
cdr3_aa: CASSLDGTGDNYEQYF
cdr3_nt: TGTGCCAGCAGCTTAGATGGGACAGGGGACAACTACGAGCAGTACTTC

j_call: TRBJ1-4
d_call: -
clone_size: few
v_call: TRBV6-6
cdr3_aa: CASSYEGPTNEKLFF
cdr3_nt: TGTGCCAGCAGTTACGAGGGGCCTACTAATGAAAAACTGTTTTTT

j_call: TRBJ2-7
d_call: -
clone_size: -
v_call: TRBV7-2
cdr3_aa: CASSLLAEKYEQHF
cdr3_nt: TGTGCCAGCAGCCTATTGGCGGAAAAATACGAGCAGCACTTC

j_call: TRBJ2-3
d_call: TRBD2
clone_size: few
v_call: TRBV20-1
cdr3_aa: CSALTSGGITDTQYF
cdr3_nt: TGCAGTGCCTTGACTAGCGGGGGAATAACAGATACGCAGTATTTT

j_call: TRBJ2-1
d_call: -
clone_size: -
v_call: TRBV19
cdr3_aa: CATGSVRGNEQFF
cdr3_nt: TGTGCCACCGGGTCTGTGCGGGGCAATGAGCAGTTCTTC

j_call: TRBJ2-7
d_call: TRBD2
clone_size: -
v_call: TRBV7-2
cdr3_aa: CASSSAGGRHEQYF
cdr3_nt: TGTGCCAGCAGCAGCGCGGGAGGGCGGCACGAGCAGTACTTC

j_call: TRBJ1-4
d_call: -
clone_size: -
v_call: TRBV6-1
cdr3_aa: CARKREDRKGEKLFF
cdr3_nt: TGTGCCAGGAAGAGGGAAGACAGGAAGGGCGAAAAACTGTTTTTT

j_call: TRBJ2-2
d_call: TRBD2
clone_size: many
v_call: TRBV7-9
cdr3_aa: CASSSPGTRTNTGELFF
cdr3_nt: TGTGCCAGCAGTTCACCCGGGACTAGAACGAACACCGGGGAGCTGTTTTTT

j_call: TRBJ1-5
d_call: -
clone_size: many
v_call: TRBV12-3/TRBV12-4
cdr3_aa: CASSRGTGQANQPQHF
cdr3_nt: TGTGCCAGCAGCCGAGGTACCGGGCAGGCCAATCAGCCCCAGCATTTT

j_call: TRBJ2-2
d_call: -
clone_size: -
v_call: TRBV5-1
cdr3_aa: CASSLAVTGELFF
cdr3_nt: TGCGCCAGCAGCTTGGCCGTTACAGGGGAGCTGTTTTTT

j_call: TRBJ2-7
d_call: -
clone_size: many
v_call: TRBV29-1
cdr3_aa: CSVRTVVYEQYF
cdr3_nt: TGCAGCGTAAGGACAGTCGTCTACGAGCAGTACTTC

j_call: TRBJ1-1
d_call: TRBD1
clone_size: -
v_call: TRBV7-9
cdr3_aa: CASSPTQGVEAFF
cdr3_nt: TGTGCCAGCAGCCCAACGCAGGGGGTAGAAGCTTTCTTT

j_call: TRBJ2-7
d_call: TRBD1
clone_size: -
v_call: TRBV10-3
cdr3_aa: CAISRDSVYEQYF
cdr3_nt: TGTGCCATCAGTCGGGACAGCGTCTACGAGCAGTACTTC

j_call: TRBJ1-5
d_call: -
clone_size: -
v_call: TRBV27
cdr3_aa: CASSTSSDPYSNQPQHF
cdr3_nt: TGTGCCAGCAGTACCAGTTCGGATCCCTATAGCAATCAGCCCCAGCATTTT

j_call: TRBJ2-2
d_call: -
clone_size: few
v_call: TRBV7-7
cdr3_aa: CASSLAGHRGAVF
cdr3_nt: TGTGCTAGCAGCTTAGCAGGACACCGGGGAGCTGTTTTT

j_call: TRBJ2-7
d_call: TRBD2
clone_size: -
v_call: TRBV7-9
cdr3_aa: CASSPRTSGIYEQYF
cdr3_nt: TGTGCCAGCAGCCCGCGGACTAGCGGGATCTACGAGCAGTACTTC

j_call: TRBJ2-6
d_call: -
clone_size: -
v_call: TRBV4-2
cdr3_aa: CASSQDAGGANVLTF
cdr3_nt: TGTGCCAGCAGCCAAGATGCGGGTGGGGCCAACGTCCTGACTTTC

j_call: TRBJ1-3
d_call: -
clone_size: -
v_call: TRBV10-3
cdr3_aa: CAISVTENTIYF
cdr3_nt: TGTGCCATCAGTGTAACGGAGAACACCATATATTTT

j_call: TRBJ1-4
d_call: TRBD1
clone_size: -
v_call: TRBV20-1
cdr3_aa: CSAPRDRANEKLFF
cdr3_nt: TGCAGTGCTCCCCGGGACAGGGCTAATGAAAAACTGTTTTTT

j_call: TRBJ1-6
d_call: TRBD1
clone_size: many
v_call: TRBV2
cdr3_aa: CASSAGQFNSPLHF
cdr3_nt: TGTGCCAGCAGTGCGGGACAGTTTAATTCACCCCTCCACTTT

j_call: TRBJ2-3
d_call: -
clone_size: -
v_call: TRBV7-3
cdr3_aa: CASSLLSSGLLYEQYF
cdr3_nt: TGTGCCAGCAGCTTATTATCTTCGGGACTCCTTTATGAGCAGTATTTT

j_call: TRBJ1-6
d_call: TRBD1
clone_size: many
v_call: TRBV10-3
cdr3_aa: CAISGTANNSPLHF
cdr3_nt: TGTGCCATCTCCGGGACAGCAAATAATTCACCCCTCCACTTT

j_call: TRBJ2-2
d_call: TRBD1
clone_size: -
v_call: TRBV10-3
cdr3_aa: CAIRDPGQGNSGELSW
cdr3_nt: TGTGCCATCAGGGATCCGGGACAGGGGAACAGCGGGGAGCTGTCTTGG

j_call: TRBJ1-1
d_call: -
clone_size: -
v_call: TRBV5-1
cdr3_aa: CASSLGGQMAITEAFF
cdr3_nt: TGCGCCAGCAGCTTGGGGGGGCAGATGGCGATCACTGAAGCTTTCTTT

j_call: TRBJ1-4
d_call: -
clone_size: -
v_call: TRBV4-1
cdr3_aa: CASSQNGGLSTNEKLFF
cdr3_nt: TGCGCCAGCAGCCAAAATGGGGGACTCTCAACTAATGAAAAACTGTTTTTT

j_call: TRBJ2-6
d_call: TRBD2
clone_size: -
v_call: TRBV6-4
cdr3_aa: CASSGTSGNTGANVLTF
cdr3_nt: TGTGCCAGCAGTGGGACTAGCGGGAACACCGGGGCCAACGTCCTGACTTTC

j_call: TRBJ1-1
d_call: TRBD1
clone_size: -
v_call: TRBV20-1
cdr3_aa: CSAPGTGRTEAFF
cdr3_nt: TGCAGTGCTCCCGGGACAGGGAGGACTGAAGCTTTCTTT

j_call: TRBJ1-1
d_call: -
clone_size: many
v_call: TRBV29-1
cdr3_aa: CSVEELREAFF
cdr3_nt: TGCAGCGTTGAGGAGTTACGTGAAGCTTTCTTT

j_call: TRBJ2-2
d_call: -
clone_size: many
v_call: TRBV12-3/TRBV12-4
cdr3_aa: CASRPPWDTGELFF
cdr3_nt: TGTGCCAGCAGGCCACCTTGGGACACCGGGGAGCTGTTTTTT

j_call: TRBJ2-7
d_call: -
clone_size: many
v_call: TRBV5-8
cdr3_aa: CASSFGRGRDEQYF
cdr3_nt: TGTGCCAGCAGCTTTGGACGGGGAAGGGACGAGCAGTACTTC

j_call: TRBJ2-7
d_call: TRBD1
clone_size: many
v_call: TRBV29-1
cdr3_aa: CSVEEDRGGGYEQYF
cdr3_nt: TGCAGCGTTGAAGAGGACAGGGGGGGAGGCTACGAGCAGTACTTC

j_call: TRBJ1-1
d_call: -
clone_size: many
v_call: TRBV12-3/TRBV12-4
cdr3_aa: CASSPALPNTEAFF
cdr3_nt: TGTGCCAGCAGTCCGGCCCTGCCGAACACTGAAGCTTTCTTT

j_call: TRBJ2-7
d_call: -
clone_size: few
v_call: TRBV18
cdr3_aa: CASSPQGDEQYF
cdr3_nt: TGTGCCAGCTCACCGCAGGGAGACGAGCAGTACTTC

j_call: TRBJ2-3
d_call: -
clone_size: -
v_call: TRBV7-3
cdr3_aa: CASSLIGQTTDTQYF
cdr3_nt: TGTGCCAGCAGCTTAATCGGACAGACCACAGATACGCAGTATTTT

j_call: TRBJ1-2
d_call: TRBD1
clone_size: -
v_call: TRBV20-1
cdr3_aa: CSLLNRGEGYTF
cdr3_nt: TGCAGTTTATTGAACAGGGGTGAAGGCTACACCTTC

j_call: TRBJ1-5
d_call: TRBD1
clone_size: -
v_call: TRBV15
cdr3_aa: CATSGQGGNQPQHF
cdr3_nt: TGTGCCACCAGCGGACAGGGTGGCAATCAGCCCCAGCATTTT

j_call: TRBJ2-3
d_call: -
clone_size: -
v_call: TRBV7-2
cdr3_aa: CASSLSRTGADTQYF
cdr3_nt: TGTGCCAGCAGCTTATCCCGGACTGGAGCCGATACGCAGTATTTT

j_call: TRBJ2-7
d_call: TRBD1
clone_size: -
v_call: TRBV12-3/TRBV12-4
cdr3_aa: CASSKQGAYEQYF
cdr3_nt: TGTGCCAGCAGTAAACAGGGGGCTTACGAGCAGTACTTC

j_call: TRBJ2-7
d_call: TRBD1
clone_size: -
v_call: TRBV7-6
cdr3_aa: CARDNRGTYEQYF
cdr3_nt: TGTGCTAGAGATAACAGGGGCACCTACGAGCAGTACTTC

j_call: TRBJ2-2
d_call: -
clone_size: many
v_call: TRBV2
cdr3_aa: CASSYNRNTGELFF
cdr3_nt: TGTGCCAGCAGTTATAACAGAAACACCGGGGAGCTGTTTTTT

j_call: TRBJ1-2
d_call: -
clone_size: many
v_call: TRBV20-1
cdr3_aa: CSVGRDGYTF
cdr3_nt: TGCAGCGTCGGACGGGATGGCTACACCTTC

j_call: TRBJ1-2
d_call: TRBD1
clone_size: once
v_call: TRBV7-8
cdr3_aa: CAQQGAQSYGYTF
cdr3_nt: TGTGCTCAACAGGGGGCGCAGAGCTATGGCTACACCTTC

j_call: TRBJ1-5
d_call: TRBD1
clone_size: -
v_call: TRBV29-1
cdr3_aa: CSVEVLGTGAQHF
cdr3_nt: TGCAGCGTTGAAGTCTTAGGGACAGGGGCCCAGCATTTT

j_call: TRBJ1-2
d_call: TRBD1
clone_size: many
v_call: TRBV4-2
cdr3_aa: CASSQDFGTGYGYTF
cdr3_nt: TGTGCCAGCAGCCAGGACTTCGGGACAGGGTATGGCTACACCTTC

j_call: TRBJ2-7
d_call: TRBD2
clone_size: once
v_call: TRBV29-1
cdr3_aa: CSVAPPGLAGGQYF
cdr3_nt: TGCAGCGTAGCACCCCCGGGACTAGCGGGCGGGCAGTACTTC